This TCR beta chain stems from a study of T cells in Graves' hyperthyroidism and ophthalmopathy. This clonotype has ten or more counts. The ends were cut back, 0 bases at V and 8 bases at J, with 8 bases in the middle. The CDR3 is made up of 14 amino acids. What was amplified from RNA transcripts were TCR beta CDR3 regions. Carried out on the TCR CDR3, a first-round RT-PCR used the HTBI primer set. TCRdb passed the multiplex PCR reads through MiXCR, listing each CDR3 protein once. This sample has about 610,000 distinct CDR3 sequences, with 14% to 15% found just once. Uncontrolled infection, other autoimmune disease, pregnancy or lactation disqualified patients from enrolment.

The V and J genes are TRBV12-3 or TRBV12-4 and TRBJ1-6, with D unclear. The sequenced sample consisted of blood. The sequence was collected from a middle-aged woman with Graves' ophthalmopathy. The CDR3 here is CASSLADGYSPLHF. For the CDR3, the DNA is TGTGCCAGCAGTTTAGCTGACGGGTATTCACCCCTCCACTTT.